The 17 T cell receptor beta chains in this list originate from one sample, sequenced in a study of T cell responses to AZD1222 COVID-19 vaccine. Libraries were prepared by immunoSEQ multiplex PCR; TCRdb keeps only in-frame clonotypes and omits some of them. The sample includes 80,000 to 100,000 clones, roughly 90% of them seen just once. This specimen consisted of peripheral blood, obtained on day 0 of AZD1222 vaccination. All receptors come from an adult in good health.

In DNA, the CDR3 is TGTGCCAGCAGTTACCTGAATGAGCAGTTCTTC. Translation gives CASSYLNEQFF. V and J are TRBV6-2 or TRBV6-3 and TRBJ2-1; D ambiguous. Looked up from germline, CDR1 is MNHEY and CDR2 is SVGEGT. The CDR3 has 11 residues. Trimming left V 2 bases short and J 7 bases short, with 3 bases between.

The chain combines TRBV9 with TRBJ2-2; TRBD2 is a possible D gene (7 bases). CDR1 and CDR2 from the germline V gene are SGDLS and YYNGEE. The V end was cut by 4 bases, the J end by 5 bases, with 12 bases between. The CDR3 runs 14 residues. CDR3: CASSRGAYTGELFF. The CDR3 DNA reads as TGTGCCAGCAGCCGGGGGGCGTATACCGGGGAGCTGTTTTTT. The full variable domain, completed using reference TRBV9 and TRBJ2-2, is DSGVTQTPKHLITATGQRVTLRCSPRSGDLSVYWYQQSLDQGLQFLIQYYNGEERAKGNILERFSAQQFPDLHSELNLSSLELGDSALYFCASSRGAYTGELFFGEGSRLTVL.

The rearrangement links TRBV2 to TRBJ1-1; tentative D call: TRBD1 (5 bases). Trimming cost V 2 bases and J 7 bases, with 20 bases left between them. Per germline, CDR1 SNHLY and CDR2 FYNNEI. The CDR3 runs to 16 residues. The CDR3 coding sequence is TGTGCCAGCAGTGAATTTTCCGTTGAAGGGGCCGGTGAAGCTTTCTTT. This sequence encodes CASSEFSVEGAGEAFF. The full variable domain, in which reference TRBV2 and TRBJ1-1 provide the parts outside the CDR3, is EPEVTQTPSHQVTQMGQEVILRCVPISNHLYFYWYRQILGQKVEFLVSFYNNEISEKSEIFDDQFSVERPDGSNFTLKIRSTKLEDSAMYFCASSEFSVEGAGEAFFGQGTRLTVV.

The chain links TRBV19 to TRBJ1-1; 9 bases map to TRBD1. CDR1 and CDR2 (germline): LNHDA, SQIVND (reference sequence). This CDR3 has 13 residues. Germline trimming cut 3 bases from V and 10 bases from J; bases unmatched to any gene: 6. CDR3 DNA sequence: TGTGCCAGTAGTATTGGGGGACAGGGAATAGCTTTCTTT. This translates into CASSIGGQGIAFF. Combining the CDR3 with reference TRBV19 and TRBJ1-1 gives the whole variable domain DGGITQSPKYLFRKEGQNVTLSCEQNLNHDAMYWYRQDPGQGLRLIYYSQIVNDFQKGDIAEGYSVSREKKESFPLTVTSAQKNPTAFYLCASSIGGQGIAFFGQGTRLTVV.

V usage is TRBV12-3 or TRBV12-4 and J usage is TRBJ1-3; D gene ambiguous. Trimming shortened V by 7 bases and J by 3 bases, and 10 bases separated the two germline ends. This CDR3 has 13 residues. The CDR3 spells CASTLLGGNTIYF. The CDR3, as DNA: TGTGCCAGCACGTTGTTGGGTGGAAACACCATATATTTT.

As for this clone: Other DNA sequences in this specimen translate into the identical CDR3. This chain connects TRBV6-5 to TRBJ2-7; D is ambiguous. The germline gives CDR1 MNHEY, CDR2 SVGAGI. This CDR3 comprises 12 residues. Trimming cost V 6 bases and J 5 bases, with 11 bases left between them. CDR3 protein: CASSPDNDEQYF. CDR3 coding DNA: TGTGCCAGCAGCCCCGATAATGACGAGCAGTACTTC.

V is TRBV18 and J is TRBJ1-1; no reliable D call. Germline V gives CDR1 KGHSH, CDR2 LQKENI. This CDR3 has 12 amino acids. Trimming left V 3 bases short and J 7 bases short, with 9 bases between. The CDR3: CASSPTGREAFF. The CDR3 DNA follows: TGTGCCAGCTCACCGACCGGCCGTGAAGCTTTCTTT.

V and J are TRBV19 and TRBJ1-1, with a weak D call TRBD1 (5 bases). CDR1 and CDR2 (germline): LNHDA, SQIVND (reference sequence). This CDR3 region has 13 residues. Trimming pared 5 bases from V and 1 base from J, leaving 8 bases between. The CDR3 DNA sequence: TGTGCCAGTAGTTCGACAGCGAACACTGAAGCTTTCTTT. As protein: CASSSTANTEAFF.

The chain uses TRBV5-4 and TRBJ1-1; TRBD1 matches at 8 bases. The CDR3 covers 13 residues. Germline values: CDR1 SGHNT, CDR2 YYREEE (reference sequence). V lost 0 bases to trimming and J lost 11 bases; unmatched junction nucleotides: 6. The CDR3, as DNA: TGTGCCAGCAGCTTGGTTCCAGGGGGCTCTGCTTTCTTT. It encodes CASSLVPGGSAFF.

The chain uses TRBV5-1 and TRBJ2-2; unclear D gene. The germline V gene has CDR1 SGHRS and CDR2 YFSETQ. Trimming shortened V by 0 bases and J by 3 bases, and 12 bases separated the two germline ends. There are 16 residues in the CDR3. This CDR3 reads CASSLAPASDTGELFF. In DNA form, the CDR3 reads TGCGCCAGCAGCTTGGCCCCAGCGAGCGACACCGGGGAGCTGTTTTTT.

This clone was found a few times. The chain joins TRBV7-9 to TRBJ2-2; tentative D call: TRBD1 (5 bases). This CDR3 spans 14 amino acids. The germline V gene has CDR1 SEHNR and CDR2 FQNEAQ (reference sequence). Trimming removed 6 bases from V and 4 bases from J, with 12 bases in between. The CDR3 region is CASRIDSTTGELFF. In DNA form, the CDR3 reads TGTGCCAGCAGGATTGACAGTACCACCGGGGAGCTGTTTTTT.

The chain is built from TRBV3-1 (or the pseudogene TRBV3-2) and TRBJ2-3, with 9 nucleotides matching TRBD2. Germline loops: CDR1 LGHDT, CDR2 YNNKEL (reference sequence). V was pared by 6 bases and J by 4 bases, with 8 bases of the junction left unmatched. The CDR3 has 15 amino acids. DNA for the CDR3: TGTGCCAGCAGTCTAAGCGGGGGGCCCCCAGATACGCAGTATTTT. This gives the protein CASSLSGGPPDTQYF.

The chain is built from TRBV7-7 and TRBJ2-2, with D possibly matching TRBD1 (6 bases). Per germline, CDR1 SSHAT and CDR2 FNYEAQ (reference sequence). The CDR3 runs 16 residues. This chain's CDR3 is CALHRDKATNTGELFF. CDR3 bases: TGTGCTCTCCATCGGGACAAAGCTACCAACACCGGGGAGCTGTTTTTT.

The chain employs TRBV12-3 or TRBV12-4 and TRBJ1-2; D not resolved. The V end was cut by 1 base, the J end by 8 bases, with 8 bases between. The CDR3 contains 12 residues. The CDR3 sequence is CASSLGRTGYTF. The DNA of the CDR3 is TGTGCCAGCAGTTTAGGCAGGACGGGCTACACCTTC.

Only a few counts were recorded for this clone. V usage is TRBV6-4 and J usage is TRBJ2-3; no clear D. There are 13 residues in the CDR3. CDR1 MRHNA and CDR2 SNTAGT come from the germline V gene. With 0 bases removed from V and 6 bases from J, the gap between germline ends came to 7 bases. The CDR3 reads CASSDSWQDTQYF. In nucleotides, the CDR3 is TGTGCCAGCAGTGACTCATGGCAGGATACGCAGTATTTT.

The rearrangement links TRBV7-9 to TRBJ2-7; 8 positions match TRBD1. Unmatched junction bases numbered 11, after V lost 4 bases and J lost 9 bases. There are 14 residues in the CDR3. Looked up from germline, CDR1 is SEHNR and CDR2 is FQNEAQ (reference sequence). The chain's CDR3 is CASSSAGTGGTQYF. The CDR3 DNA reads TGTGCCAGCAGCTCAGCCGGGACAGGTGGGACGCAGTACTTC.

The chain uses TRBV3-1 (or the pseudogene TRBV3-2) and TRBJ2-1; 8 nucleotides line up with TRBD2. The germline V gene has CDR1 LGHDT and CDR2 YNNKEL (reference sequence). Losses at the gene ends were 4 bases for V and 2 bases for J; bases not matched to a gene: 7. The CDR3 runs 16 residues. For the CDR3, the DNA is TGTGCCAGCAGCCCGTACCCAGCGGGGGCCTACAATGAGCAGTTCTTC. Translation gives CASSPYPAGAYNEQFF.